This TCR beta chain was retrieved from a study of cytomegalovirus exposure and HLA in healthy donors. The count of this clone is one. As yet, its antigen is unknown. Notes on the study in general: The study flagged 150 to 200 TCR beta chains as cytomegalovirus-associated.

PCR employed 60 Vbeta and 13 Jbeta primers. TCRdb's copy holds only in-frame clones and misses some; the assay was immunoSEQ multiplex PCR. The table includes around 200,000 clones, 82% detected once. The receptor was isolated from a man aged 35-49 years in good health and CMV-seropositive. Specimen: PBMCs.

This CDR3 is CASGGLGVTDTQYF. CDR3 DNA sequence: TGTGCCAGCGGGGGACTAGGGGTGACAGATACGCAGTATTTT. The V gene is TRBV7-9, the J gene TRBJ2-3; 8 nucleotides agree with TRBD2. There are 14 residues in the CDR3. Germline CDR1 and CDR2: SEHNR and FQNEAQ (reference sequence). The V and J ends lost 8 bases and 3 bases, in that order; junction bases with no gene match: 7.